The present TCR beta chain was sequenced within a study of technical replicates of blood from four donors. The V gene lost 7 bases and the J gene lost 7 bases, with 16 bases spanning the gap. This CDR3 region has 13 residues. CDR1 and CDR2 from the germline V gene are MDHEN and SYDVKM. Libraries were prepared by immunoSEQ multiplex PCR; TCRdb keeps only in-frame clonotypes and omits some of them. The sample records 91,000 or so clones, 95% being singletons. This clonotype was obtained from a human donor in good health. Sequencing input: T cells isolated from PBMCs. The chain has TRBV28 and TRBJ1-2; a possible D gene is TRBD1 (5 bases). The CDR3 nucleotides read TGTGCCAGCAAACAACCCGTAGGGGTTGGCTACACCTTC. Its protein product is CASKQPVGVGYTF.